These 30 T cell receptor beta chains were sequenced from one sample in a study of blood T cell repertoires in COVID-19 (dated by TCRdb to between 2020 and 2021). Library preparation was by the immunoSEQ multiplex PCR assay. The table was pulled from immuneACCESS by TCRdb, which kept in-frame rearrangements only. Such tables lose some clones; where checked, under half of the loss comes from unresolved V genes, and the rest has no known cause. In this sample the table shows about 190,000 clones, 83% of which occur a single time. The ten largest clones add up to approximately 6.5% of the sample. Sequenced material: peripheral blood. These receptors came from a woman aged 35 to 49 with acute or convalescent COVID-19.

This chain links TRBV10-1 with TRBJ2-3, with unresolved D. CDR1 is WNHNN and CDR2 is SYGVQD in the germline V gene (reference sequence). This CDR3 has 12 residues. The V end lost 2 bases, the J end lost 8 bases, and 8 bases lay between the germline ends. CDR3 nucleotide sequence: TGCGCCAGCAGTGAGGCTGGGCTTACGCAGTATTTT. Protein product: CASSEAGLTQYF.

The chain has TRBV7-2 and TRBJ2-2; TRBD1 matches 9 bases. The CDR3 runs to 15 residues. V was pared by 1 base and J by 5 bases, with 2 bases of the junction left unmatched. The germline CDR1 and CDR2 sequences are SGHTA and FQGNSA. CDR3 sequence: CASSLGQGGTGELFF. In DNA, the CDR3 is TGTGCCAGCAGCTTAGGACAGGGGGGAACCGGGGAGCTGTTTTTT. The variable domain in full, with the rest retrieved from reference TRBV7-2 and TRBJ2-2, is GAGVSQSPSNKVTEKGKDVELRCDPISGHTALYWYRQSLGQGLEFLIYFQGNSAPDKSGLPSDRFSAERTGGSVSTLTIQRTQQEDSAVYLCASSLGQGGTGELFFGEGSRLTVL.

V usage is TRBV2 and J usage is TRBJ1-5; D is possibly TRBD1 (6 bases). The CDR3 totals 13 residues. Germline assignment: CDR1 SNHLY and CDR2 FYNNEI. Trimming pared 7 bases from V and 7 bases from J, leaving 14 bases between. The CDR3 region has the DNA TGTGCCAGCATCGAGGGGGGAGGGCAGCCCCAGCATTTT. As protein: CASIEGGGQPQHF.

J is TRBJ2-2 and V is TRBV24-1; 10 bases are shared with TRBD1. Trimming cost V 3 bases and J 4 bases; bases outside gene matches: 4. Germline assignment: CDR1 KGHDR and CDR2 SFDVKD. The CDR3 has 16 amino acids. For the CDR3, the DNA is TGTGCCACCAGTGATCGGGACAGGGGAGCCACCGGGGAGCTGTTTTTT. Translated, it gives CATSDRDRGATGELFF.

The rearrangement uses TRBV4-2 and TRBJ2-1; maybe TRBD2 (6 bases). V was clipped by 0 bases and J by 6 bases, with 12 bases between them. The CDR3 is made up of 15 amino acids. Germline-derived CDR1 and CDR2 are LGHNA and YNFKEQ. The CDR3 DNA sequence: TGTGCCAGCAGCCAAGACAGGGACTTATTCAATGAGCAGTTCTTC. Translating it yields CASSQDRDLFNEQFF.

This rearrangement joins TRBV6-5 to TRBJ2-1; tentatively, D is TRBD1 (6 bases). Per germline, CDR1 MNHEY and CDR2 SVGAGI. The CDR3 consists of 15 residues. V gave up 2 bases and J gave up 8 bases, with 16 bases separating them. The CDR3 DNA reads TGTGCCAGCAGTTACCTGGCAGGGGAAAGGGATGAGCAGTTCTTC. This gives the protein CASSYLAGERDEQFF.

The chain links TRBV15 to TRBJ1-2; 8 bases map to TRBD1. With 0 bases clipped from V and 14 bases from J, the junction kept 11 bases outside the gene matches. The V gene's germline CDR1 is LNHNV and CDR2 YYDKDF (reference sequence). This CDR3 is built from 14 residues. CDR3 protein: CATSRDPNRGTSTF. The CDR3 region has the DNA TGTGCCACCAGCAGAGACCCGAACAGGGGGACCTCTACCTTC.

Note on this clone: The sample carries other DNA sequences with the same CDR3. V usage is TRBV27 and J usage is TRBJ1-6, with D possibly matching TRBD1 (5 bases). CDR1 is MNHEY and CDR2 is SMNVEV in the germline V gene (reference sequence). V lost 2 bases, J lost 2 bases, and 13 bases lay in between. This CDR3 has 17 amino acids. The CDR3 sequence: CASSLPFGGPYNSPLHF. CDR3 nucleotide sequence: TGTGCCAGCAGTTTACCTTTCGGGGGTCCCTATAATTCACCCCTCCACTTT.

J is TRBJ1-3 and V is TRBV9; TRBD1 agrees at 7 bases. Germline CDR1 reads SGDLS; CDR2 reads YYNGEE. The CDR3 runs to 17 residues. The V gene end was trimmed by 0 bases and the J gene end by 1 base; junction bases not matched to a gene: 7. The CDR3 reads CASSVAVRQGSGNTIYF. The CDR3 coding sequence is TGTGCCAGCAGCGTAGCTGTGAGACAGGGTTCTGGAAACACCATATATTTT. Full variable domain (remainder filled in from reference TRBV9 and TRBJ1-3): DSGVTQTPKHLITATGQRVTLRCSPRSGDLSVYWYQQSLDQGLQFLIQYYNGEERAKGNILERFSAQQFPDLHSELNLSSLELGDSALYFCASSVAVRQGSGNTIYFGEGSWLTVV.

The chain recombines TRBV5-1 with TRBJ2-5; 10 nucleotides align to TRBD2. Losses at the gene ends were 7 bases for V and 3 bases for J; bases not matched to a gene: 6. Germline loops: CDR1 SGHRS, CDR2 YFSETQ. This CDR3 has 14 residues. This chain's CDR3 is CASGSSGGKETQYF. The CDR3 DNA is TGCGCCAGCGGATCTAGCGGGGGTAAAGAGACCCAGTACTTC.

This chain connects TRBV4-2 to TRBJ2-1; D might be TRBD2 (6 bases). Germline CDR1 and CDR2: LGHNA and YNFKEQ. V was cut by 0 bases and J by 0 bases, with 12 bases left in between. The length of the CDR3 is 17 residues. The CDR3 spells CASSQDGRDTSYNEQFF. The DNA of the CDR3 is TGTGCCAGCAGCCAAGATGGGCGGGATACCTCCTACAATGAGCAGTTCTTC.

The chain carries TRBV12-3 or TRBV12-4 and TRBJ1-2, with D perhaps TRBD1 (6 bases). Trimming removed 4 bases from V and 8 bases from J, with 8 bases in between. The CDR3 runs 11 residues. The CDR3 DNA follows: TGTGCCAGCAGTTGGGGGCGCGGCTACACCTTC. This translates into CASSWGRGYTF.

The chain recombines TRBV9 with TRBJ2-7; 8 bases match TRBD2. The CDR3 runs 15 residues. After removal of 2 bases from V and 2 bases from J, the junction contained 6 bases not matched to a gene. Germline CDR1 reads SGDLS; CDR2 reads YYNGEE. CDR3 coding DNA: TGTGCCAGCAGCGTGTCCAGCGGGAGCCCCTACGAGCAGTACTTC. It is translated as CASSVSSGSPYEQYF.

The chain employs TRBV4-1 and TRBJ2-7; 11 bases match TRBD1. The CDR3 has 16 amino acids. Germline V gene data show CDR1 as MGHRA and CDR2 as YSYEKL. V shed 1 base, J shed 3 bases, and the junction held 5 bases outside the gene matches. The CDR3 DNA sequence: TGCGCCAGCAGCCAAGGCGGGACAGGGGGTTTCTACGAGCAGTACTTC. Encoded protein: CASSQGGTGGFYEQYF.

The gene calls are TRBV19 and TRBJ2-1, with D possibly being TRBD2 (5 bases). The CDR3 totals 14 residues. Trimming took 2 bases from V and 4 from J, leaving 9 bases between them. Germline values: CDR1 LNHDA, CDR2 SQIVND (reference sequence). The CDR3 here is CASSITGSYNEQFF. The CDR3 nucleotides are TGTGCCAGTAGTATAACGGGATCATACAATGAGCAGTTCTTC.

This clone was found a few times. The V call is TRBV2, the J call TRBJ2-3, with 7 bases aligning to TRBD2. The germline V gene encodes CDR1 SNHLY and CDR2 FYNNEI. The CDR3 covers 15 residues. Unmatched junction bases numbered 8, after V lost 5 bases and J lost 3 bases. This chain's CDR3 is CASSPLGGGTDTQYF. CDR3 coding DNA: TGTGCCAGCAGTCCATTAGGCGGGGGAACAGATACGCAGTATTTT. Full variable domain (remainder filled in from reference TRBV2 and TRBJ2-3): EPEVTQTPSHQVTQMGQEVILRCVPISNHLYFYWYRQILGQKVEFLVSFYNNEISEKSEIFDDQFSVERPDGSNFTLKIRSTKLEDSAMYFCASSPLGGGTDTQYFGPGTRLTVL.

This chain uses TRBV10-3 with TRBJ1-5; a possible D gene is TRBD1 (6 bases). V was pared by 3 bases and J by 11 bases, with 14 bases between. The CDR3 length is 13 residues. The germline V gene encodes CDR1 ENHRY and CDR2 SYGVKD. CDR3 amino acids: CAISDPDRSAQHF. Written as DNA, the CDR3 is TGTGCCATCAGTGATCCCGACAGGTCAGCCCAGCATTTT.

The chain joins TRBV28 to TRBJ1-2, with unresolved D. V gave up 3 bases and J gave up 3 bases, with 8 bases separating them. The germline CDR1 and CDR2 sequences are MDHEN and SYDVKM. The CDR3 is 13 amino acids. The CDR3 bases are TGTGCCAGCAGTTTCAGGCTCGACTATGGCTACACCTTC. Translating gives CASSFRLDYGYTF.

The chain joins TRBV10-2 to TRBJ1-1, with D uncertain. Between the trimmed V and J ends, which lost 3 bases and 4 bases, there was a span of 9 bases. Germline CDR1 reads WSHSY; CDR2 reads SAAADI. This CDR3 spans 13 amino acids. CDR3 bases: TGCGCCAGCAGTGAATCGGGTGGCACTGAAGCTTTCTTT. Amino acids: CASSESGGTEAFF.

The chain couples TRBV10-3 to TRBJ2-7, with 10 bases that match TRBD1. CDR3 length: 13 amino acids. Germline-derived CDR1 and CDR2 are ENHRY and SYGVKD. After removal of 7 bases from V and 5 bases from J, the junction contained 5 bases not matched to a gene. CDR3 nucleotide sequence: TGTGCCATCAATGACAGGGGGCGAGACGAGCAGTACTTC. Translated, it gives CAINDRGRDEQYF.

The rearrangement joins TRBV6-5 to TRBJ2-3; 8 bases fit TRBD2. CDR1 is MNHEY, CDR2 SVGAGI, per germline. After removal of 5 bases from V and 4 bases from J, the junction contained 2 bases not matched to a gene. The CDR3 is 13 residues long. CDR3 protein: CASSSGGADTQYF. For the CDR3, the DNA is TGTGCCAGCAGTAGCGGGGGCGCAGATACGCAGTATTTT.

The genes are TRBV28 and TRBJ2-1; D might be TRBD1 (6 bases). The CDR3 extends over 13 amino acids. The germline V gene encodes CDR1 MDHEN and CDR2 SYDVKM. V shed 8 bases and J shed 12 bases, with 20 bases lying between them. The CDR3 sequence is CASGSAGVIVQFF. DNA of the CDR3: TGTGCCAGCGGGTCGGCAGGGGTCATAGTGCAGTTCTTC.

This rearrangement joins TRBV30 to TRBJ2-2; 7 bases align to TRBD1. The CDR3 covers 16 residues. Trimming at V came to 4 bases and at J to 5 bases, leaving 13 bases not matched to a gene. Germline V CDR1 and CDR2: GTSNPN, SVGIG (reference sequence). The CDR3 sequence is CAWKLIDRVGTGELFF. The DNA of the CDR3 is TGTGCCTGGAAACTCATCGACAGGGTTGGGACCGGGGAGCTGTTTTTT. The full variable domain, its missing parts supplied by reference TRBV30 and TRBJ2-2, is SQTIHQWPATLVQPVGSPLSLECTVEGTSNPNLYWYRQAAGRGLQLLFYSVGIGQISSEVPQNLSASRPQDRQFILSSKKLLLSDSGFYLCAWKLIDRVGTGELFFGEGSRLTVL.

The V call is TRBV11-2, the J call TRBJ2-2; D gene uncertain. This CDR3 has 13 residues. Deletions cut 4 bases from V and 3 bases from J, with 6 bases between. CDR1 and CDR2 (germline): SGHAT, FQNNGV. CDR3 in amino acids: CASSSSHTGELFF. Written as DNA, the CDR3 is TGTGCCAGCAGCTCCTCTCACACCGGGGAGCTGTTTTTT.

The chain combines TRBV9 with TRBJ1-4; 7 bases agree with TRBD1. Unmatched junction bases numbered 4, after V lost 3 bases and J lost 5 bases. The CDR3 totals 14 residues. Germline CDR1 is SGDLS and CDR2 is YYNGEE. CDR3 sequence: CASSGTGFNEKLFF. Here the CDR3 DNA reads TGTGCCAGCAGCGGGACAGGCTTCAATGAAAAACTGTTTTTT.

This chain's CDR3 is CASSKEATNEKLFF. Here the CDR3 DNA reads TGTGCCAGCAGTAAAGAAGCGACTAATGAAAAACTGTTTTTT. The V call is TRBV5-4, the J call TRBJ1-4; D remains ambiguous. The length of the CDR3 is 14 residues. The germline V and J ends were trimmed by 5 bases and 2 bases, with 10 bases remaining between them. The germline gives CDR1 SGHNT, CDR2 YYREEE (reference sequence).

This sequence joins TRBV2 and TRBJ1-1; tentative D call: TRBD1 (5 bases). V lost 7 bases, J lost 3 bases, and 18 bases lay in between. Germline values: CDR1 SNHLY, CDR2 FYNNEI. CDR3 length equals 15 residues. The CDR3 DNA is TGTGCCAGCACCAGGCAGGGTGCATGGGACACTGAAGCTTTCTTT. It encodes CASTRQGAWDTEAFF.

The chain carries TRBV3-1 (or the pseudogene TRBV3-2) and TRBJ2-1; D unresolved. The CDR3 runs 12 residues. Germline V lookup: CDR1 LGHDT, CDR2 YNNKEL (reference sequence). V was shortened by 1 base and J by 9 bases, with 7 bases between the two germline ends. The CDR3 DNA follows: TGTGCCAGCAGCCAAGCTGCGATTGAGCAGTTCTTC. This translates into CASSQAAIEQFF.

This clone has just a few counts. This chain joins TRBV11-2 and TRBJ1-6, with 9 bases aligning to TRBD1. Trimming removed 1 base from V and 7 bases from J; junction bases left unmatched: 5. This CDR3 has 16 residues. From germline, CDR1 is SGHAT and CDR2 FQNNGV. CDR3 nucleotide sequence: TGTGCCAGCAGCTTAGGGACGGGGACAGGGAATTCACCCCTCCACTTT. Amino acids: CASSLGTGTGNSPLHF.

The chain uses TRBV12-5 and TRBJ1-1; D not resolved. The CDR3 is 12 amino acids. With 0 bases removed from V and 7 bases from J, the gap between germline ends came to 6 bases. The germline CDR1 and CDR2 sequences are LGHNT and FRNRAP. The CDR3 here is CASGLVGGEAFF. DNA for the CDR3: TGTGCTAGTGGTTTGGTAGGCGGTGAAGCTTTCTTT.